The rows below give T cell receptor beta chains drawn from one sample of a study of blood T cell repertoires in COVID-19. Only in-frame clones appear in the TCRdb table, and some are missing; sequencing was by immunoSEQ multiplex PCR. The table records some 230,000 clones, about 83% of them present only once. The sequenced sample was peripheral blood. The receptors derive from a woman aged 50 to 60 with acute or convalescent COVID-19. Each CDR3 is given with its conserved first and last residue. The D gene is left open where the match is weak. Only some rows state a clone size, as once, few, many or a class for expanded clones.

>TRBV6-2/TRBV6-3|TRBD1|TRBJ2-4|-
CASSSTGPSKYF
TGTGCCAGCAGTTCGACAGGGCCATCGAAATACTTC
>TRBV9|TRBD2|TRBJ2-1|-
CASSVVAGISYNEQFF
TGTGCCAGCAGCGTAGTAGCGGGAATTTCCTACAATGAGCAGTTCTTC
>TRBV2|TRBD2|TRBJ2-7|-
CASSTFTFTSGNLEQYF
TGTGCCAGCAGCACCTTTACCTTTACTAGCGGAAATCTCGAGCAGTACTTC
>TRBV7-9|-|TRBJ2-7|-
CASSSDRISSYEQYF
TGTGCCAGCAGCAGCGACAGAATTAGCTCCTACGAGCAGTACTTC
>TRBV7-9|-|TRBJ2-5|-
CASSVRGPKETQYF
TGTGCCAGCAGCGTCAGGGGCCCGAAAGAGACCCAGTACTTC
>TRBV6-5|TRBD1|TRBJ1-1|-
CASISRGLNEAFF
TGTGCCAGCATTTCCAGGGGGCTTAATGAAGCTTTCTTT
>TRBV12-2|-|TRBJ1-3|-
CASRSGEGACGNTIYF
TGTGCAAGTCGCTCTGGTGAGGGGGCTTGTGGAAACACCATATATTTT
>TRBV5-5|-|TRBJ1-4|once
CASSLADIQNEKLFF
TGTGCCAGCAGCTTGGCCGACATACAAAATGAAAAACTGTTTTTT
>TRBV5-6|-|TRBJ2-1|few
CASSNRVGEQFF
TGTGCCAGCAGCAACAGGGTTGGAGAGCAGTTCTTC
>TRBV20-1|-|TRBJ1-2|-
CSGDNNYGYTF
TGCAGTGGGGACAATAACTATGGCTACACCTTC
>TRBV24-1|-|TRBJ2-1|-
CATSGRGSSYNEQFF
TGTGCCACCAGTGGAAGGGGGAGCTCCTACAATGAGCAGTTCTTC
>TRBV7-2|-|TRBJ2-1|-
CASSVERWSSYNEQFF
TGTGCCAGCAGCGTGGAGCGGTGGAGCTCCTACAATGAGCAGTTCTTC
>TRBV18|TRBD1|TRBJ1-1|once
CASSPRDSTEAFF
TGTGCCAGCTCACCGCGGGACAGCACTGAAGCTTTCTTT
>TRBV5-6|-|TRBJ2-3|-
CASSLTDIRTDTQYF
TGTGCCAGCAGCTTAACGGACATCCGCACAGATACGCAGTATTTT
>TRBV5-8|TRBD1|TRBJ2-1|-
CASSRGQGRWNEQFF
TGTGCCAGCAGCAGGGGACAGGGGAGGTGGAATGAGCAGTTCTTC
>TRBV4-2|-|TRBJ1-4|-
CASSQGRLNEKLFF
TGTGCCAGCAGCCAGGGGCGGTTGAATGAAAAACTGTTTTTT
>TRBV3-1/TRBV3-2|-|TRBJ1-2|-
CASSPSDSHYGYTF
TGTGCCAGCAGTCCCTCGGACAGCCACTATGGCTACACCTTC
>TRBV5-1|-|TRBJ1-6|-
CASSLDSPILPLHF
TGCGCCAGCAGCCTGGACAGTCCGATCTTACCCCTCCACTTT
>TRBV28|-|TRBJ2-3|-
CASSRAGIVADTQYF
TGTGCCAGCAGCCGGGCAGGGATAGTAGCAGATACGCAGTATTTT
>TRBV30|TRBD1|TRBJ2-1|once
CAWSVRWDRANNEQFF
TGTGCCTGGAGTGTACGGTGGGACAGGGCTAACAATGAGCAGTTCTTC
>TRBV27|TRBD2|TRBJ2-1|-
CASSPRIAGGPHEQFF
TGTGCCAGCAGTCCCAGGATAGCGGGGGGCCCTCATGAGCAGTTCTTC
>TRBV7-2|-|TRBJ2-2|-
CASSLWPLTGELFF
TGTGCCAGCAGCTTATGGCCCCTCACCGGGGAGCTGTTTTTT
>TRBV3-1/TRBV3-2|-|TRBJ1-2|-
CASSQERVGYTF
TGTGCCAGCAGCCAAGAGCGGGTCGGCTACACCTTC
>TRBV28|TRBD1|TRBJ2-2|-
CASRPGQGNTGELFF
TGTGCCAGCAGGCCGGGACAGGGGAACACCGGGGAGCTGTTTTTT
>TRBV14|TRBD1|TRBJ2-7|-
CASSSPGTANYEQYF
TGTGCCAGCAGCTCTCCCGGGACAGCTAACTACGAGCAGTACTTC
>TRBV2|TRBD1|TRBJ1-6|-
CATKTGGNNSPLHF
TGTGCCACCAAGACAGGGGGGAACAATTCACCCCTCCACTTT
>TRBV29-1|TRBD2|TRBJ2-2|-
CSAGGANTGELFF
TGCAGCGCGGGGGGAGCGAACACCGGGGAGCTGTTTTTT
>TRBV4-1|TRBD1|TRBJ1-1|once
CASSQQGALRSGEAFF
TGCGCCAGCAGCCAACAGGGGGCGCTCAGATCGGGTGAAGCTTTCTTT